This T cell receptor beta chain originates from a study of T-cell reconstitution after alpha-beta-depleted transplantation in children. General study points: Recipient T cells and thymic progenitors that survived gave rise to the high TCRbeta diversity observed at day 60 in some patients. About two months after transplant, alpha-beta T cells reportedly came from several hundred expanded graft clones.

CDR3 length: 16 residues. CDR1 and CDR2 (germline): SGHTA, FQGNSA. V shed 4 bases and J shed 0 bases, with 13 bases lying between them. This clonotype turned up a few times. Its antigen is not identified. It was with unique molecular identifiers that the TCRbeta library was prepared. TCRdb re-derived calls from the PCR reads in MiXCR, one entry per CDR3 protein. The sample contains around 580,000 distinct CDR3 sequences, roughly 30% of which appear only once. This TCR came from a boy younger than two with Wiskott-Aldrich syndrome, due to receive a stem cell transplant. The sample in question was PBMCs, obtained before TCRalphabeta/CD19-depleted stem cell transplant. This chain connects TRBV7-2 to TRBJ2-1, with D uncertain. CDR3 in DNA: TGTGCCAGCAGCTCCTTAGGCGGCTACTCCTACAATGAGCAGTTCTTC. Translation gives CASSSLGGYSYNEQFF.